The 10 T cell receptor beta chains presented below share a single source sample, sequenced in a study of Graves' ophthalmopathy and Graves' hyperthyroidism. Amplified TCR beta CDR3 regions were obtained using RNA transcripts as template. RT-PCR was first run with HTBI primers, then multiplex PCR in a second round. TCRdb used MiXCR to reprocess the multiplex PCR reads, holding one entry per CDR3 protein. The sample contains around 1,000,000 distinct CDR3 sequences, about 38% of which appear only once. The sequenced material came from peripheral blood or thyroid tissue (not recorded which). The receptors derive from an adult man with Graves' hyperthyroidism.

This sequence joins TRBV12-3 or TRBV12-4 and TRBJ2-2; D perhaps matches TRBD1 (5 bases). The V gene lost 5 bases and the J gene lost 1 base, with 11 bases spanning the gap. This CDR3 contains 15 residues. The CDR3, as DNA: TGTGCCAGCAGTGGTCAGGGATGGAACACCGGGGAGCTGTTTTTT. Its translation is CASSGQGWNTGELFF.

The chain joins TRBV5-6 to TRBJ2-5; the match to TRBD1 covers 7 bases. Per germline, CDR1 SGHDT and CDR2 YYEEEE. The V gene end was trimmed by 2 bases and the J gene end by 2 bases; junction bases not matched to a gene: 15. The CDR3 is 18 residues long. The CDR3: CASSFGQGDMGGQETQYF. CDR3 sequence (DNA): TGTGCCAGCAGCTTCGGGCAGGGGGATATGGGCGGACAAGAGACCCAGTACTTC.

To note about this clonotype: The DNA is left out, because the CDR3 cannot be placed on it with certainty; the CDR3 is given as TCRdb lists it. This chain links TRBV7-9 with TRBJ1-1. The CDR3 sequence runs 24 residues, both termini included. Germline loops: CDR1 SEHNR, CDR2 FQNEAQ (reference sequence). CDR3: CASRSSGRHEQYFGWHSKNTEAFF.

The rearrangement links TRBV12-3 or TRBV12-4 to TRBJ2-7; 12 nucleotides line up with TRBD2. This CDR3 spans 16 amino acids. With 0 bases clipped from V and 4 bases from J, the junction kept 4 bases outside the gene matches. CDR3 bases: TGTGCCAGCAGTTTAGCGACTAGCGGGAGAAAATACGAGCAGTACTTC. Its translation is CASSLATSGRKYEQYF.

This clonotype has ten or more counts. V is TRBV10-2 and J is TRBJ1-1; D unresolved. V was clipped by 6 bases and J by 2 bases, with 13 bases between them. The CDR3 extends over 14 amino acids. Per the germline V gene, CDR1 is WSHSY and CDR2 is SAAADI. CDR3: CASRRSQPNTEAFF. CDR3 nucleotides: TGCGCCAGCAGACGATCCCAACCCAACACTGAAGCTTTCTTT.

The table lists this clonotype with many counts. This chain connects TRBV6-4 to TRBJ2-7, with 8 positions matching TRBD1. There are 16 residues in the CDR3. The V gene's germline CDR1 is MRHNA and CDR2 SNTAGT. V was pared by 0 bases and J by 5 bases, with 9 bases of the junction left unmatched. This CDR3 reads CASSDSSRGQGHEQYF. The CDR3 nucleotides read TGTGCCAGCAGTGACTCGAGTCGAGGACAGGGCCACGAGCAGTACTTC.

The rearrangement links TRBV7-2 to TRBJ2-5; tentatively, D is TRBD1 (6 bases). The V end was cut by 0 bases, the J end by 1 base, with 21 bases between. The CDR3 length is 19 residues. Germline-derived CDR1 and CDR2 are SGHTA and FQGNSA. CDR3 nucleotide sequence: TGTGCCAGCAGCTTAGCGCCATCCATTAGGACAGTCCTCCAAGAGACCCAGTACTTC. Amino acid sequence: CASSLAPSIRTVLQETQYF.

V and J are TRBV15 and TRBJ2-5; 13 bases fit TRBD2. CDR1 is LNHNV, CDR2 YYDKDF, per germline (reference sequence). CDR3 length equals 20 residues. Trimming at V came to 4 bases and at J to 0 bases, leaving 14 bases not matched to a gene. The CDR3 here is CATSKRLAGGQRAYQETQYF. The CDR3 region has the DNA TGTGCCACCAGCAAAAGACTAGCGGGGGGCCAACGTGCGTACCAAGAGACCCAGTACTTC.

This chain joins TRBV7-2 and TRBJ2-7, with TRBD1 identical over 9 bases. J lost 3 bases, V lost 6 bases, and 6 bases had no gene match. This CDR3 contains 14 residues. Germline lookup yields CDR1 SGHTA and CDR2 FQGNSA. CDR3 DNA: TGTGCCAGCAGACCCCCGGGACAGGGCTACGAGCAGTACTTC. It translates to CASRPPGQGYEQYF.

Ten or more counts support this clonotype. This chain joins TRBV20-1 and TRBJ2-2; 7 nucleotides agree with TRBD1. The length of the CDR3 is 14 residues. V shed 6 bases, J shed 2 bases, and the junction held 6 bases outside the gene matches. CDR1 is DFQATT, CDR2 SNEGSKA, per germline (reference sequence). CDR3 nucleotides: TGCAGTGCCAAGGGACAGACCAACACCGGGGAGCTGTTTTTT. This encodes CSAKGQTNTGELFF.